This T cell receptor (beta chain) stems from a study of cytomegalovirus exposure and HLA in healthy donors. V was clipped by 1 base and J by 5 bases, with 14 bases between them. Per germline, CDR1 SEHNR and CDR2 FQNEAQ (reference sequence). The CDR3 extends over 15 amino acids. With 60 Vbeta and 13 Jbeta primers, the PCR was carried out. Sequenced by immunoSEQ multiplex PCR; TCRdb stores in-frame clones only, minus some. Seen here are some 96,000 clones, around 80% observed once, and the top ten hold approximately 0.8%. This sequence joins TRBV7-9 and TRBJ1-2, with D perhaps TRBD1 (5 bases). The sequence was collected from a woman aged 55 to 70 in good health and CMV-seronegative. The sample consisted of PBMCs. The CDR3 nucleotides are TGTGCCAGCAGCTTAGTCCCGGGGGGAGAGTATGGCTACACCTTC. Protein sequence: CASSLVPGGEYGYTF. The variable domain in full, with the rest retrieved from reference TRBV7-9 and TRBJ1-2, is DTGVSQNPRHKITKRGQNVTFRCDPISEHNRLYWYRQTLGQGPEFLTYFQNEAQLEKSRLLSDRFSAERPKGSFSTLEIQRTEQGDSAMYLCASSLVPGGEYGYTFGSGTRLTVV.